The clone carrying this T cell receptor (beta chain) was seen repeatedly, ten times or more. Its antigen is as yet unknown. Each TCR transcript was tagged with a 10-nucleotide random UMI during 5'RACE. TCRdb fed the 5' RACE reads into MiXCR, producing one record per CDR3 protein. The data show around 62,000 distinct CDR3 sequences, around 4% seen once. This sample is drawn from a study of neurological immune-mediated disorders. Notes on the study in general: HTLV-1-associated myelopathy led in TCR clonal expansion, while multiple sclerosis ranked lowest, below healthy controls.

The specimen was PBMCs. The clonotype was recovered from a middle-aged man with multiple sclerosis.

CDR3 sequence: CAGRQGQQNTEAFF. Written as DNA, the CDR3 is TGTGCCGGTCGGCAGGGACAACAGAACACTGAAGCTTTCTTT. The V gene is TRBV7-9, the J gene TRBJ1-1, with D perhaps TRBD1 (6 bases). CDR3 length equals 14 residues. Per the germline V gene, CDR1 is SEHNR and CDR2 is FQNEAQ (reference sequence). Trimming removed 11 bases at V and 1 base at J, with 17 bases between.